This TCR beta chain is from a study of CD8 T cells in ankylosing spondylitis. Study results and limitations: As reported, disease-linked clones showed significant enrichment in matched ankylosing spondylitis synovial fluid. What seemed typical of ankylosing spondylitis blood was a TCR beta motif built from eight highly homologous variants.

V lost 0 bases and J lost 1; bases outside the gene matches: 2. The CDR3 extends over 16 amino acids. Germline-derived CDR1 and CDR2 are ENHRY and SYGVKD. The authors made TCR beta libraries by quantitative 5'-RACE with molecular barcodes. TCRdb itself ran the 5' RACE reads through MiXCR, one entry per CDR3 protein. The sample carries some 250,000 distinct CDR3 sequences, roughly a quarter recorded once. This clonotype was seen many times. Its antigen is as yet unknown. The receptor was derived from a male donor with ankylosing spondylitis or in good health (not recorded which). The rearrangement joins TRBV10-3 to TRBJ2-5; TRBD2 matches 10 bases. The sequenced sample consisted of blood, either unsorted or a sorted T cell fraction (not recorded which). Here the CDR3 DNA reads TGTGCCATCAGTGAGTCGGCTAGCGGGGGCCAAGAGACCCAGTACTTC. It is translated as CAISESASGGQETQYF.